This T cell receptor (beta chain) was retrieved from a study of PD-1 blockade in classical Hodgkin lymphoma. Whole-study context: With a 2-week interval, patients received intravenous nivolumab at 3 mg/kg. Study conclusions and caveats: For complete responders, baseline diversity was comparable to that of newly diagnosed patients. Causes of the repertoire differences remain undefined, possibly disease activity or prior therapy. A significant rise in TCR diversity by C4D1 was seen for CD4+ but not CD8+ cells.

In the case of this clone: Its cognate antigen is unknown.

The assay was immunoSEQ multiplex PCR, and TCRdb's table has in-frame clones only and misses some. Here the sample spans around 26,000 clones, almost 85% being singletons. Trimming shortened V by 3 bases and J by 6 bases, and 14 bases separated the two germline ends. CDR3 size: 14 residues. CDR1 KGHSH and CDR2 LQKENI come from the germline V gene. Relapse after autologous stem cell transplantation occurred in every patient, and brentuximab vedotin exposure varied. The sequenced sample was peripheral blood mononuclear cells (PBMCs), obtained before the second cycle of nivolumab. The clonotype originates from a human donor with classical Hodgkin lymphoma. V and J are TRBV18 and TRBJ1-2, with a weak D call TRBD1 (6 bases). DNA for the CDR3: TGTGCCAGCTCACCCCGGACAGACTTGCATGGCTACACCTTC. Protein sequence: CASSPRTDLHGYTF.